This TCR beta chain stems from a study of naive and memory T cell subsets. Two oligonucleotides, mixed equimolar, formed the beta constant-region primer covering TRBC1 and TRBC2. Ligated cDNA was amplified by four rounds of PCR with nested alpha and beta constant-region primers and SP2. TCRdb used MiXCR to reprocess the UMI-ligation and nested PCR reads, holding one entry per CDR3 protein. In the table there are over 65,000 distinct CDR3 sequences, about 10% of which are singletons. This clonotype was seen ten or more times. The length of the CDR3 is 14 residues. From germline, CDR1 is MNHEY and CDR2 SMNVEV (reference sequence). The J segment lost 8 bases and the V segment lost 4 bases, leaving 9 bases of the junction unmatched.

This chain uses TRBV27 with TRBJ1-1; TRBD1 aligns across 8 bases. The TCR sequence derives from a human donor in good health. Sample: naive CD8+ T cells from blood. CDR3 bases: TGTGCCAGCAGTTCACGGACAGGGTACCTAGAAGCTTTCTTT. Residues: CASSSRTGYLEAFF.